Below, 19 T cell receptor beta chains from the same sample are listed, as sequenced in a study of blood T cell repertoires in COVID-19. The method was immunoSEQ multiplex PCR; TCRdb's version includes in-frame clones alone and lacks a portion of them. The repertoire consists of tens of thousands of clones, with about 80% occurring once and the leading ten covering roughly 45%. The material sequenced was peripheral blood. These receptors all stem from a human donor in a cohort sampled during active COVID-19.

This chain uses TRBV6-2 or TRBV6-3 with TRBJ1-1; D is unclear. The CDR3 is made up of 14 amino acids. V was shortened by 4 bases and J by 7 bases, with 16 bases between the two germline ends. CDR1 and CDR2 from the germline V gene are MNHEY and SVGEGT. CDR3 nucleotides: TGTGCCAGCAGTTTGAGCGTCGTCCGAAATGAAGCTTTCTTT. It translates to CASSLSVVRNEAFF.

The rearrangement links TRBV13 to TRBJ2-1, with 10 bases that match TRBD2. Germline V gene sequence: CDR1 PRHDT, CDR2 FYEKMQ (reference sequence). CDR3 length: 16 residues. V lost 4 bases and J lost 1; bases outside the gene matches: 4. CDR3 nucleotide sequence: TGTGCCAGCAGCTCACCTAGCGGGAGTTCCTACAATGAGCAGTTCTTC. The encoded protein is CASSSPSGSSYNEQFF.

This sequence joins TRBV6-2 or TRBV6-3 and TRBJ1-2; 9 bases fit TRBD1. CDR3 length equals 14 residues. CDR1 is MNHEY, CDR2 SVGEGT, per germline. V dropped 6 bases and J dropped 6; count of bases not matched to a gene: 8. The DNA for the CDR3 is TGTGCCAGCAGCCTTACGGGACAGGGACATGGCTACACCTTC. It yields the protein CASSLTGQGHGYTF.

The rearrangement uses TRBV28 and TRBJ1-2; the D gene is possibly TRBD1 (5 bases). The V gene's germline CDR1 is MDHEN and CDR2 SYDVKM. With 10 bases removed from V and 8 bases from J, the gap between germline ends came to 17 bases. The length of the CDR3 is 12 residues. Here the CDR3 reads CATGTGLWGYTF. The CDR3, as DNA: TGTGCCACTGGGACGGGACTGTGGGGCTACACCTTC.

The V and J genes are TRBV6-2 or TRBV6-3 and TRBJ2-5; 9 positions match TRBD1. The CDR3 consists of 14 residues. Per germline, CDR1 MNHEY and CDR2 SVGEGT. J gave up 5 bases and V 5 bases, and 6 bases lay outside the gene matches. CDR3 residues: CASSRTGVWETQYF. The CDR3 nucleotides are TGTGCCAGCAGTCGGACAGGGGTTTGGGAGACCCAGTACTTC.

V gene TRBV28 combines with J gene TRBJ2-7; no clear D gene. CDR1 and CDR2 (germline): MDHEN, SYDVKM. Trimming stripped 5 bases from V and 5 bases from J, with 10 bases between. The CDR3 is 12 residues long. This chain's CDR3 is CASSPRGDEQYF. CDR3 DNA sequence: TGTGCCAGCAGTCCCCGAGGCGACGAGCAGTACTTC.

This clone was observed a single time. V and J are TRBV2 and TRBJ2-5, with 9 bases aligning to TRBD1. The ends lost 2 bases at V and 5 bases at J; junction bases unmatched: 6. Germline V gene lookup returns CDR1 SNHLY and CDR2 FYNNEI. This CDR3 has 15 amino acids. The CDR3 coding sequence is TGTGCCAGCAGTGAAAACAGGGGGCTTGGGGAGACCCAGTACTTC. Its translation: CASSENRGLGETQYF.

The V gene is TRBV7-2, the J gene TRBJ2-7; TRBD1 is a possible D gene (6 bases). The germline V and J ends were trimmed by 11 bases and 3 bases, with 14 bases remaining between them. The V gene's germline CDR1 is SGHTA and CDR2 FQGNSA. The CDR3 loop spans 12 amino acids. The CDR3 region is CADFGTNYEQYF. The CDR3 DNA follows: TGTGCCGACTTCGGGACAAACTACGAGCAGTACTTC.

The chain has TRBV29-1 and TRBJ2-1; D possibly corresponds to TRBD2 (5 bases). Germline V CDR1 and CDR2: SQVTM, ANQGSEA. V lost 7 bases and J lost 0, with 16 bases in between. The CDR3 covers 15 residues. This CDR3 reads CSATRGGGSYNEQFF. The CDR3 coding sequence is TGCAGCGCCACTCGGGGTGGCGGCTCCTACAATGAGCAGTTCTTC.

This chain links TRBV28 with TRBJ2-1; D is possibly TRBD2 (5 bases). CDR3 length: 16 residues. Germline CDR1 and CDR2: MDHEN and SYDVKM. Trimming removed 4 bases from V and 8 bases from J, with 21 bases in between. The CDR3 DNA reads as TGTGCCAGCAGTTACCAAACTTGGGCGGGTGGGTATGAGCAGTTCTTC. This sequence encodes CASSYQTWAGGYEQFF.

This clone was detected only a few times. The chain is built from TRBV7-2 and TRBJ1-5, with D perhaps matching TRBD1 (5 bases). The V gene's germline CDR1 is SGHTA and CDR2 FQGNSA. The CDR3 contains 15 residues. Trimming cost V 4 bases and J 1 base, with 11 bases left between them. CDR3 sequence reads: CASSYSPGSNQPQHF. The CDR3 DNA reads TGTGCCAGCAGCTATTCCCCAGGGAGCAATCAGCCCCAGCATTTT. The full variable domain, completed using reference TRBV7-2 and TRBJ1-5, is GAGVSQSPSNKVTEKGKDVELRCDPISGHTALYWYRQSLGQGLEFLIYFQGNSAPDKSGLPSDRFSAERTGGSVSTLTIQRTQQEDSAVYLCASSYSPGSNQPQHFGDGTRLSIL.

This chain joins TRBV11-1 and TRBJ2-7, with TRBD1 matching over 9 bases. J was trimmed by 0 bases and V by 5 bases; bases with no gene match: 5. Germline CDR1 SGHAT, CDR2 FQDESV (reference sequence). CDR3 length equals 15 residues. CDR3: CASSRDRASSYEQYF. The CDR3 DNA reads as TGTGCCAGCAGCCGGGACAGGGCTAGCTCCTACGAGCAGTACTTC.

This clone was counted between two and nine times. The CDR3 protein is CASSRLGEYNEQFF. The CDR3 bases are TGCGCCAGCAGCCGTCTCGGGGAATACAATGAGCAGTTCTTC. The rearrangement links TRBV5-1 to TRBJ2-1; a weak D match, TRBD2 (5 bases). The CDR3 is 14 residues long. The V end was cut by 4 bases, the J end by 4 bases, with 12 bases between. Germline assignment: CDR1 SGHRS and CDR2 YFSETQ.

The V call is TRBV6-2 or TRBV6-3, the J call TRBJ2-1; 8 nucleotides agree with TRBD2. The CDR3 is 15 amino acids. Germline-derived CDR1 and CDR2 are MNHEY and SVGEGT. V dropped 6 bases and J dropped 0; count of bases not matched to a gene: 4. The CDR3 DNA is TGTGCCAGCAGCTCACTAGCGGTCTCCTACAATGAGCAGTTCTTC. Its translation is CASSSLAVSYNEQFF.

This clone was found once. CDR3 coding DNA: TGCGCCAGCAGCCAAGGTAGGGGGACAAATCAGCCCCAGCATTTT. It encodes CASSQGRGTNQPQHF. The chain employs TRBV4-3 and TRBJ1-5; a weak D match, TRBD1 (6 bases). Germline V CDR1 and CDR2: LGHNA, YSLEER. The CDR3 consists of 15 residues. Trimming cost V 1 base and J 4 bases, with 11 bases left between them.

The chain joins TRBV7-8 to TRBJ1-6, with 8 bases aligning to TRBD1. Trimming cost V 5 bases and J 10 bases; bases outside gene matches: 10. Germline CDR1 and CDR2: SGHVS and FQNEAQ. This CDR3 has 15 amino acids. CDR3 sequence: CASSPDRAGESPLHF. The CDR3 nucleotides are TGTGCCAGCAGCCCGGACAGGGCAGGAGAGTCACCCCTCCACTTT. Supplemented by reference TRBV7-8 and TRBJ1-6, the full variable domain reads GAGVSQSPRYKVAKRGQDVALRCDPISGHVSLFWYQQALGQGPEFLTYFQNEAQLDKSGLPSDRFFAERPEGSVSTLKIQRTQQEDSAVYLCASSPDRAGESPLHFGNGTRLTVT.

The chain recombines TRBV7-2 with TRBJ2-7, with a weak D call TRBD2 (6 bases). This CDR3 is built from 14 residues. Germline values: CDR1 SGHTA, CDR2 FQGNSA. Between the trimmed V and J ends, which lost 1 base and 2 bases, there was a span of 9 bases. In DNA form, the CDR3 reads TGTGCCAGCAGCTTAGTTTCGGGAGCCTACGAGCAGTACTTC. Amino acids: CASSLVSGAYEQYF. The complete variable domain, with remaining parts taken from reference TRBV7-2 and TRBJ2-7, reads GAGVSQSPSNKVTEKGKDVELRCDPISGHTALYWYRQSLGQGLEFLIYFQGNSAPDKSGLPSDRFSAERTGGSVSTLTIQRTQQEDSAVYLCASSLVSGAYEQYFGPGTRLTVT.

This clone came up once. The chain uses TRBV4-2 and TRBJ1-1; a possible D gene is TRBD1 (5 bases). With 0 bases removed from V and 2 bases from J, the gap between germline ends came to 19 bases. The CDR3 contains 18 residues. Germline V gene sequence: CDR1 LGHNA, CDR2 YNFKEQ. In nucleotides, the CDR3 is TGTGCCAGCAGCCAAGATCGAAGACAGCCGATACTAAACACTGAAGCTTTCTTT. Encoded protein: CASSQDRRQPILNTEAFF.

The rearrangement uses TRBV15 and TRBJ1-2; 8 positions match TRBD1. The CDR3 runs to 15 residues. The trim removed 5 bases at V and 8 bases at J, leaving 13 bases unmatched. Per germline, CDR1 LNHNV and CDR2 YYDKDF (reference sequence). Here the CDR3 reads CATSALTGAERGYTF. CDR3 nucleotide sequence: TGTGCCACCAGCGCGCTGACAGGGGCCGAGAGAGGCTACACCTTC.